This T cell receptor (beta chain) was profiled in a study of regulatory T cells in long-lasting Graves disease. The CDR3 contains 12 residues. Germline V gives CDR1 ENHRY, CDR2 SYGVKD. Trimming pared 7 bases from V and 1 base from J, leaving 7 bases between. The sample's time point: newly diagnosed GD, antithyroid drugs for less than 3 months. PBMC RNA was the source of the TCR library. Construction of the TCR beta libraries employed iRepertoire HTBI primers in conjunction with Arm-PCR of CDR3 regions. Each CDR3 protein is one row after TCRdb ran MiXCR on the multiplex PCR reads. The data contain about 560,000 distinct CDR3 sequences, about 15% of them seen just once; the ten biggest clones take up around 12%. Study outcomes and limitations: The study found lower TCR diversity in persistent Graves' patients than in newly diagnosed ones. Repertoires from persistent disease leaned toward TRBV28, TRBJ1-2 and TRBJ2-5.

This clonotype has just a few counts. The antigen remains unidentified. These data also featured in a second study, about T cells in Graves' hyperthyroidism and ophthalmopathy.

The chain is built from TRBV10-3 and TRBJ1-1; D not certain. The receptor was derived from a man between 18 and 29 years old with Graves disease. The material was peripheral blood mononuclear cells (PBMCs), obtained at new diagnosis, from a patient treated with antithyroid drugs. The CDR3: CAIKRGNTEAFF. CDR3 sequence (DNA): TGTGCCATCAAGCGAGGGAACACTGAAGCTTTCTTT.